A selection of T cell receptor beta chains follows, all from one sample in a study of T cells in Graves' hyperthyroidism and ophthalmopathy. A single record per CDR3 protein comes from TCRdb applying MiXCR to the multiplex PCR reads. The profile shows approximately 640,000 distinct CDR3 sequences, about 45% of them singletons. The sequenced sample consisted of peripheral blood or thyroid tissue (not recorded which). All receptors come from an adult man with Graves' disease, either hyperthyroidism or ophthalmopathy (not recorded which). Both conserved end residues are part of each CDR3. D genes are given only for firm matches. A clone size is listed for some rows: how often the clone was seen (once, few, many), or a class if it is expanded.

.	few	TRBV20-1	TRBJ1-4	CSATDDGGEKLFF	TGCAGTGCTACGGATGACGGGGGGGAAAAACTGTTTTTT
.	.	TRBV19	TRBJ1-5	CASSIDRPWAQHF	TGTGCCAGTAGTATAGATCGACCCTGGGCCCAGCATTTT
TRBD1	many	TRBV6-6	TRBJ2-5	CASRFATGSGETQYF	TGTGCCAGCAGGTTCGCGACAGGGAGTGGGGAGACCCAGTACTTC
.	many	TRBV7-2	TRBJ2-2	CASSLYSTGELFF	TGTGCCAGCAGCCTGTATTCCACCGGGGAGCTGTTTTTT
TRBD1	many	TRBV15	TRBJ1-4	CATSSSGGLGEKLFF	TGTGCCACCAGCAGCTCAGGGGGCCTCGGTGAAAAACTGTTTTTT
.	few	TRBV12-3/TRBV12-4	TRBJ2-2	CASRGGRDNTGELFF	TGTGCCAGCAGAGGAGGGCGGGACAACACCGGGGAGCTGTTTTTT
.	many	TRBV10-3	TRBJ1-5	CAISESIGSSNQPQHF	TGTGCCATCAGTGAGTCGATAGGGAGTTCTAATCAGCCCCAGCATTTT
.	many	TRBV7-3	TRBJ2-5	CASSSTGGFWETQYF	TGTGCCAGCAGCTCAACGGGCGGATTCTGGGAGACCCAGTACTTC
TRBD2	.	TRBV7-9	TRBJ2-3	CASSLAGGGPRTDTQYF	TGTGCCAGCAGCTTAGCGGGCGGGGGACCAAGGACAGATACGCAGTATTTT
TRBD1	few	TRBV29-1	TRBJ1-1	CSVEQGGATEAFF	TGCAGCGTTGAACAGGGGGGGGCCACTGAAGCTTTCTTT
TRBD2	many	TRBV29-1	TRBJ2-7	CSVASGTYEQYF	TGCAGCGTTGCTAGCGGGACCTACGAGCAGTACTTC
TRBD1	.	TRBV20-1	TRBJ2-7	CSAGTGVYEQYF	TGCAGTGCTGGGACAGGGGTTTACGAGCAGTACTTC
TRBD1	.	TRBV10-3	TRBJ2-7	CAISQTGQGQYF	TGTGCCATCAGCCAGACAGGGCAAGGGCAGTACTTC
.	.	TRBV9	TRBJ2-2	CASSEDRRRNTGELFF	TGTGCCAGCAGCGAAGACAGGAGGAGGAACACCGGGGAGCTGTTTTTT
.	few	TRBV6-5	TRBJ1-2	CASRPREHYGYTF	TGTGCCAGCAGACCGAGAGAACACTATGGCTACACCTTC
TRBD1	.	TRBV2	TRBJ1-3	CASSGLVQGAGGNTIYF	TGTGCCAGCAGCGGATTAGTACAGGGGGCCGGTGGAAACACCATATATTTT
.	many	TRBV7-9	TRBJ1-1	CASSLVPPGTEAFF	TGTGCCAGCAGCTTAGTCCCTCCGGGGACTGAAGCTTTCTTT
.	few	TRBV11-2	TRBJ1-2	CASSLNTDRPYGYTF	TGTGCCAGCAGCCTGAATACTGACAGACCATATGGCTACACCTTC
.	.	TRBV24-1	TRBJ2-1	CATSPRVGEQFF	TGTGCCACCAGCCCCCGGGTGGGTGAGCAGTTCTTC
TRBD1	.	TRBV7-7	TRBJ1-1	CASSARTGGTEAFF	TGTGCTAGCAGCGCCCGGACAGGGGGCACTGAAGCTTTCTTT
TRBD1	.	TRBV7-2	TRBJ1-6	CASSYDRVVNSPLHF	TGCGCCAGCAGCTACGACAGGGTAGTGAATTCACCCCTCCACTTT
TRBD1	.	TRBV10-3	TRBJ1-4	CATSDGPGQGANEKLFF	TGTGCCACCAGTGATGGACCGGGACAGGGGGCTAATGAAAAACTGTTTTTT
.	.	TRBV4-1	TRBJ2-7	CASSHVDITYEQYF	TGCGCCAGCAGCCATGTGGACATTACCTACGAGCAGTACTTC
.	few	TRBV5-6	TRBJ1-2	CASSATDGEIYGYTF	TGTGCCAGCAGCGCTACCGACGGTGAAATCTATGGCTACACCTTC
.	many	TRBV29-1	TRBJ1-2	CSVGSVPDYGYTF	TGCAGCGTTGGATCTGTTCCGGACTATGGCTACACCTTC
.	.	TRBV7-8	TRBJ1-2	CASPYDSIYGYTF	TGTGCCAGCCCCTATGACTCAATCTATGGCTACACCTTC
TRBD1	.	TRBV2	TRBJ1-2	CASSELPPGQGRNGYTF	TGTGCCAGCAGTGAACTGCCTCCGGGACAGGGGAGAAATGGCTACACCTTC
.	many	TRBV9	TRBJ1-1	CASSEPPHPEAFF	TGTGCCAGCAGCGAGCCTCCCCACCCTGAAGCTTTCTTT
TRBD1	.	TRBV29-1	TRBJ2-2	CSVVQGANTGELFF	TGCAGCGTCGTACAGGGGGCGAACACCGGGGAGCTGTTTTTT
TRBD2	.	TRBV2	TRBJ2-2	CASSTRGSGGNTGELFF	TGTGCCAGCAGTACCCGGGGGAGCGGGGGAAACACCGGGGAGCTGTTTTTT
.	many	TRBV10-2	TRBJ1-1	CASREDRGNTEAFF	TGCGCCAGCAGGGAGGACAGAGGGAACACTGAAGCTTTCTTT
TRBD1	few	TRBV13	TRBJ1-1	CASSKPGQMNTEAFF	TGTGCCAGCAGCAAGCCGGGACAGATGAACACTGAAGCTTTCTTT
TRBD2	few	TRBV20-1	TRBJ2-7	CSARDTGLAGGYEQYF	TGCAGTGCTAGAGATACCGGCCTAGCGGGAGGCTACGAGCAGTACTTC
.	.	TRBV19	TRBJ1-1	CASNQGGLNTEAFF	TGTGCCAGTAACCAAGGAGGTCTGAACACTGAAGCTTTCTTT
TRBD1	.	TRBV7-9	TRBJ1-6	CASSLDRDRVYNSPLHF	TGTGCCAGCAGCTTAGACCGGGACAGGGTCTATAATTCACCCCTCCACTTT
.	.	TRBV6-6	TRBJ1-5	CAISQDSSNQPQHF	TGTGCCATCAGCCAGGATTCTAGCAATCAGCCCCAGCATTTT
.	few	TRBV20-1	TRBJ1-4	CSAALYEKLFF	TGCAGTGCTGCCCTATATGAAAAACTGTTTTTT
.	.	TRBV7-2	TRBJ1-4	CASSPNPSETDEKLFF	TGTGCCAGCAGCCCGAACCCCAGTGAGACGGATGAAAAACTGTTTTTT
.	.	TRBV10-3	TRBJ1-2	CAFSENQTRVYTF	TGTGCCTTCAGTGAGAACCAGACCCGGGTCTACACCTTC
TRBD1	many	TRBV7-9	TRBJ1-1	CASRVGTANTEAFF	TGTGCCAGCAGGGTTGGGACAGCGAACACTGAAGCTTTCTTT
.	.	TRBV20-1	TRBJ2-6	CSARGGTEAF	TGCAGTGCTAGAGGTGGGACTGAAGCTTTC